This entry is about one T cell receptor beta chain. Its target is unknown. This sample was taken from a study of T cells in Graves' hyperthyroidism and ophthalmopathy. General study points: It was a median around 6 months before onset that the model predicted ophthalmopathy. Most thyroid-expanded clonotypes above 0.001 were also found in blood.

Amplification yielded TCR beta CDR3 regions, with RNA transcripts as the source. HTBI primers drove first-round RT-PCR of the TCR CDR3. TCRdb itself ran the multiplex PCR reads through MiXCR, one entry per CDR3 protein. Here the sample spans 480,000 or so distinct CDR3 sequences, around 50% being singletons. CDR3 length equals 15 residues. Between the trimmed V and J ends, which lost 2 bases and 9 bases, there was a span of 19 bases. Patients with uncontrolled infections, other autoimmune diseases, pregnancy or lactation were excluded. The receptor was isolated from an adult woman with Graves' disease, either hyperthyroidism or ophthalmopathy (not recorded which). Specimen: peripheral blood or thyroid tissue (not recorded which). The V call is TRBV12-3 or TRBV12-4, the J call TRBJ2-5, with a weak D call TRBD1 (7 bases). The CDR3 region has the DNA TGTGCCAGCAGTTTAAGCCAGGGGGGAAAGGAGGCCCAGTACTTC. Its protein product is CASSLSQGGKEAQYF.